A selection of T cell receptor beta chains follows, all from one sample in a study of blood T cell repertoires in COVID-19. The method was immunoSEQ multiplex PCR; TCRdb's version includes in-frame clones alone and lacks a portion of them. The table shows 31,000 or so clones, with around 89% occurring only once. The sequenced sample was peripheral blood. The receptors were gathered from a man older than 75 with acute or convalescent COVID-19. Each CDR3 is given without its conserved first and last residue.

>TRBV28|TRBJ1-6
ASSLGHRGSPLH
>TRBV18|TRBJ2-1
ASSPRRREAAYNEQF
>TRBV5-8|TRBJ2-3
ASSFADTQY
>TRBV25-1|TRBJ2-5
ASSLGAWRAQETQY
>TRBV2|TRBJ2-5
ASRGSGGLGTQY
>TRBV5-4|TRBJ1-2
ASSLGQGAFSDYGYT
>TRBV5-1|TRBJ2-5
ASSAGGAGQETQY
>TRBV12-3/TRBV12-4|TRBJ2-2
ASRLGNGELF
>TRBV9|TRBJ1-1
ASSVGQGYTEAF
>TRBV3-1/TRBV3-2|TRBJ1-1
ASSQVRNTEAF
>TRBV9|TRBJ2-5
ASSVALGGTQY
>TRBV11-2|TRBJ1-5
ASSLQQDRPQH
>TRBV5-1|TRBJ2-2
ASSSQGPAGTGELF
>TRBV6-5|TRBJ1-1
ASSYSRNTEAF
>TRBV5-1|TRBJ2-7
ASSPSGLSTYEQY
>TRBV19|TRBJ2-7
ASSTATGGPSSYEQY
>TRBV7-9|TRBJ1-1
ASSPPIQGNTEAF
>TRBV2|TRBJ1-5
ASSPDNQPQH
>TRBV19|TRBJ2-7
ASSIQADTGLQQY
>TRBV6-5|TRBJ1-1
ASRAYTEAF
>TRBV4-2|TRBJ1-3
ASSQIGGSGNTIY
>TRBV18|TRBJ1-3
ASSRIDRGHSGNTIY